This T cell receptor (beta chain) was observed in a study of Ad26.COV2.S vaccination and SARS-CoV-2 variants (dated by TCRdb to about 2021). In terms of the full investigation: Donors in the vaccine arm were drawn from COV1001, a multicentre, randomized, double-blind, placebo-controlled phase I-IIa trial testing Ad26.COV2.S in healthy adults. Ad26.COV2.S was administered intramuscularly at a dose of 5x10^10 or 1x10^11 viral particles, either as one shot or as two shots given 56 days apart. Trial participants were randomized into five groups of five: low-dose or high-dose Ad26.COV2.S given once or twice, or placebo on both occasions. Sequencing of the TCRbeta repertoire served to evaluate the specificity and breadth of SARS-CoV-2-reactive T cell receptors following Ad26.COV2.S vaccination. Investigators did not know the trial group allocation while performing experiments and assessing outcomes. The TCR-sequenced set comprised approximately 32 samples: 19 Ad26.COV2.S vaccine recipients, 5 placebo recipients and 8 SARS-CoV-2 convalescent individuals. Results and caveats for the whole study, not just this receptor: Vaccine and placebo recipients had similar non-spike TCR breadth, a finding consistent with the vaccine containing only spike. After vaccination, spike-specific CD8+ and CD4+ T cell responses were reported to show substantial breadth. The study was not powered to compare responses between vaccine doses or regimens. Higher spike-specific TCR breadth was observed in Ad26.COV2.S recipients than in placebo recipients (P = 0.0014). It was noted by the authors that total T cell responses may have been underestimated by the TCR breadth and depth analyses.

A word on this clone: The antigen this receptor binds is unknown. No base qualities exist here, and no much larger clone lies one base off it.

The immunoSEQ Assay was the method used to sequence TCRbeta CDR3 regions. After extraction, genomic DNA underwent amplification by bias-controlled multiplex PCR, followed by high-throughput sequencing. Processing in the source paper ran as follows. To quantify the absolute abundance of every unique TCRbeta CDR3 region, sequences were collapsed and filtered. T cell fraction was estimated by normalizing TCRbeta template counts to usable DNA, with usable DNA measured through amplification of reference genes found in all nucleated cells. Repertoire TCRs were annotated as SARS-CoV-2-specific when V gene, CDR3 amino acid sequence and J gene were exactly matched to a known reactive TCR set. The reference SARS-CoV-2 TCR set came from MIRA and was filtered for enrichment in COVID-19-positive ImmuneCODE repertoires, removing public or cross-reactive TCRs. Based on the MIRA antigens, annotated TCRs were further analysed at the level of specific ORF or position within ORF. Depth was the summed frequency of annotated unique rearrangements, while breadth was defined as annotated unique rearrangements over total unique productive rearrangements. Group comparisons of TCR breadth used two-sided Wilcoxon rank-sum tests. Here the immuneACCESS table is served through TCRdb, limited to in-frame sequences with V and J called. Missing clones are a known gap in these copies; in checked studies unresolved V genes cover under half, and the rest lacks a known reason. That table gives V, J and clone size, and the DNA gave D and trimming. The table for this sample lists around 370,000 clones; roughly 84% of them were counted only once. Of the sample, 3% to 4% falls within the top ten clones.

The label giving this sample's treatment or condition can be read as: roughly 19 received Ad26.COV2.S at low or high dose, single or two shots; about 5 received placebo; per-sample allocation not given. For vaccine and placebo recipients, the sequenced repertoires came from samples collected on day 63 after the first injection. Cohort 1b enrolled around 23 adults aged 18-55 years at a single site in Boston, USA, between 29 July and 7 August 2020. As a vaccine, Ad26.COV2.S was a replication-incompetent adenovirus type 26 vector that expressed a prefusion-stabilized SARS-CoV-2 spike protein derived from the original Wuhan strain. The V end gives up 6 bases and the J end 1 base, leaving 5 bases in the junction not matched to a gene. The CDR3 contains 15 residues, cysteine and phenylalanine counted. Only CDR3 DNA remains: 45 bases, in frame from the first base. CDR1 is given as MNHEY and CDR2 as SVGAGI, both from the germline V gene.

The source of this sequence is a person aged 18-65 years who received the Ad26.COV2.S COVID-19 vaccine or a placebo. The chain is assembled from TRBV6-5 and TRBJ2-1, with 8 bases matching TRBD2. The sequencing here drew on peripheral blood, taken in a trial of Ad26.COV2.S vaccine versus placebo. The CDR3 is CASSRASGSYNEQFF. In nucleotide form, the sequence is TGTGCCAGCAGCCGAGCTAGCGGGTCCTACAATGAGCAGTTCTTC.